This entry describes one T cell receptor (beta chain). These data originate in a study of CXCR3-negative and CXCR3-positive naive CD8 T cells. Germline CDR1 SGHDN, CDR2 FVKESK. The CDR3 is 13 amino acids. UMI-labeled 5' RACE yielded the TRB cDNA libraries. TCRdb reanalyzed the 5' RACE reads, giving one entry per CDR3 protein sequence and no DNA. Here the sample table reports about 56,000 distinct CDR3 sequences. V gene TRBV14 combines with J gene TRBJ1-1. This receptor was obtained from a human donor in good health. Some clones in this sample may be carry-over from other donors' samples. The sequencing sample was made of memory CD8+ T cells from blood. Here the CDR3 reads CASSPKGYTEAFF.